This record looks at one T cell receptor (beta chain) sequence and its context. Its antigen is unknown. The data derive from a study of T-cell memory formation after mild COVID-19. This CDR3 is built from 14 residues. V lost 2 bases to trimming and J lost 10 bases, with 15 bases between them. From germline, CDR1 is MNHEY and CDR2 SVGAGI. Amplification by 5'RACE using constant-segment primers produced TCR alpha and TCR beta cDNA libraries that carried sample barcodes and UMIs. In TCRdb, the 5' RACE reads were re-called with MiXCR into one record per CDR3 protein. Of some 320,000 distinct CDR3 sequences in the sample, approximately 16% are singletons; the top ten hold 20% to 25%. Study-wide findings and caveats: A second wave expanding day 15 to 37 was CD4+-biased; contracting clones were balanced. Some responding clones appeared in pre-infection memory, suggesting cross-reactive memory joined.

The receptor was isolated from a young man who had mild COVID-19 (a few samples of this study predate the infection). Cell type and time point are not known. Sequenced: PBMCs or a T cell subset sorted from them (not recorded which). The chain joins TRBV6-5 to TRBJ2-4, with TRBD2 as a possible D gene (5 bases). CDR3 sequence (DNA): TGTGCCAGCAGTTACGGGTCCGGGGTGCAGATTCAGTACTTC. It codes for CASSYGSGVQIQYF.